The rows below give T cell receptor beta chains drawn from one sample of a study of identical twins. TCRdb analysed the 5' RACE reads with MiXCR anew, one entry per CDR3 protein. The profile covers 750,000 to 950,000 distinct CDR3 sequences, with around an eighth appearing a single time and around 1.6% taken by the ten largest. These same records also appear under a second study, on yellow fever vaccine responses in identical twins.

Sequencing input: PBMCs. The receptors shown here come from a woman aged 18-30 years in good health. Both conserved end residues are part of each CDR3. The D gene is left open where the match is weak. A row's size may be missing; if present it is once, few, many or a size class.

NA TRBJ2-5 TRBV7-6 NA TGTGCCAGCAGCCGACCGCGGGGACACATCCAAGAGACCCAGTACTTC CASSRPRGHIQETQYF
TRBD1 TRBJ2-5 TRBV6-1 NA TGTGCCAGCAGTGAGGGGGAGACAGGGGCCGCCGAGACCCAGTACTTC CASSEGETGAAETQYF
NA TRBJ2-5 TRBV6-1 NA TGTGCCAGCAGTGATGGGCGAATTAGGGGGACCCAGTACTTC CASSDGRIRGTQYF
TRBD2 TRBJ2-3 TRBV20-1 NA TGCAGTGCTAGTGTAGCGGGAGGGCCTTCAGATACGCAGTATTTT CSASVAGGPSDTQYF
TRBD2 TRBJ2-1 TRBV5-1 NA TGCGCCAGCAGCCTGGGACTAGCGGAAATAGAGCAGTTCTTC CASSLGLAEIEQFF
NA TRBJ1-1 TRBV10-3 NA TGTGCCATCAGTTCCCAGGGTAGCACTGAAGCTTTCTTT CAISSQGSTEAFF
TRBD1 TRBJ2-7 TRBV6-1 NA TGTGCCAGCACCCGGGGACAGGGGCCCTCCTACGAGCAGTACTTC CASTRGQGPSYEQYF
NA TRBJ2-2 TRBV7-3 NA TGTGCCAGCAGCTCCGCGAACACCGGGAAGCTGTTTTTT CASSSANTGKLFF
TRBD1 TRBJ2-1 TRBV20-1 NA TGCTGTGCTAGGGATGAGGACAGGGGATTCTACAATGAGCAGTTCTTC CCARDEDRGFYNEQFF
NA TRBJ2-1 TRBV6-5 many TGTGCCAGCAGTTACATAGCCTCTTACAATGAGCAGTTCTTC CASSYIASYNEQFF
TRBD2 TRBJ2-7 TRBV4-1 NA TGCGCCAGCAGCCAAGCGCAGGTAGCGGGAAATTACGAGCAGTACTTC CASSQAQVAGNYEQYF
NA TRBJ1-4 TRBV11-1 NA TGTGCCAGCAGCTCCCGGATACAGGCGCCTCCTCTGGGTGAAAAACTGTTTTTT CASSSRIQAPPLGEKLFF
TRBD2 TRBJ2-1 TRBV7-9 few TGTGCCAGCAGCCCAAATAGCGGGAGGGCCCACTACAATGAGCAGTTCTTC CASSPNSGRAHYNEQFF
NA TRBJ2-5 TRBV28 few TGTGCCAGCAGTTTATTCAGCGTTGAGACCCAGTACTTC CASSLFSVETQYF
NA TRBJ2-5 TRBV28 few TGTGCCAGCAGTTTAACAGGGACCGCTAAGACCCAGTACTTC CASSLTGTAKTQYF
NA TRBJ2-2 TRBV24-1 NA TGTGCCACCAGTGAAACCCACGGGGAGCTGTTTTTT CATSETHGELFF
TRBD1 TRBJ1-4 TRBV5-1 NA TGCGCCAGCAGCTACGGACAGGGCGGAACTAATGAAAAACTGTTTTTT CASSYGQGGTNEKLFF
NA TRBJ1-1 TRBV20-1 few TGCAGTAAGAGGGGGGGGAGCCTGAACACTGAAGCTTTCTTT CSKRGGSLNTEAFF
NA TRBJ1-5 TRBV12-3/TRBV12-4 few TGTGCCAGCAAGGAGTCCCGGTATCAGCCCCAGCATTTT CASKESRYQPQHF
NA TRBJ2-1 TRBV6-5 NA TGTGCCAGCAGTTCCTCCGGGGCCTCTAATGAGCAGTTCTTC CASSSSGASNEQFF
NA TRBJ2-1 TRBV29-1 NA TGCAGCGTGATCTCCTACAATGAGCAGTTCTTC CSVISYNEQFF
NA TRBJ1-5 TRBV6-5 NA TGTGCCAGCAGTTACCCCCGGGGCGATAGCAATCAGCCCCAGCATTTT CASSYPRGDSNQPQHF
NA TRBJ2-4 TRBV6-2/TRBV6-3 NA TGTGCCAGCAGTTATGGGTGGACAGCCGGAAACATTCAGTACTTC CASSYGWTAGNIQYF
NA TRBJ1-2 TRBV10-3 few TGTGCCATTGGCCGACAAGGGACCCATGGCTACACCTTC CAIGRQGTHGYTF
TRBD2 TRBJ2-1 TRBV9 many TGTGCCAGCAGCGTAGTGGGTCTAGCGGGAGTCAATGAGCAGTTCTTC CASSVVGLAGVNEQFF
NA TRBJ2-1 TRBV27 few TGTGCCAGTCAGCAGGATGGGGGGCGTAAGGACAATGAGCAGTTCTTC CASQQDGGRKDNEQFF
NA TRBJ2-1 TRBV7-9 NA TGTGCCAGCAGCCCTCGACTAACGGGTTACAATGAGCAGTTCTTC CASSPRLTGYNEQFF
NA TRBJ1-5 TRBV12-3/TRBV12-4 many TGTGCCAGCAGTTTTGGGGTTGGCAATCAGCCCCAGCATTTT CASSFGVGNQPQHF
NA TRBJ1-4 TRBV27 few TGTGCCAGCCGGCGTTGGAGGTACACTAATGAAAAACTGTTTTTT CASRRWRYTNEKLFF
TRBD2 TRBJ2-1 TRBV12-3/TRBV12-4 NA TGTGCCAGCAACTCGGGACTAGCCTACAATGAGCAGTTCTTC CASNSGLAYNEQFF
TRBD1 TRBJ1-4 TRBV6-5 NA TGTGCCAGCAGTTACTCTGGGGACAGGGGGCCTGCAACTAATGAAAAACTGTTTTTT CASSYSGDRGPATNEKLFF
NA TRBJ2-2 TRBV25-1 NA TGTGCCAGCAGTGGGGACCCTGGGGACACCGGGGAGCTGTTTTTT CASSGDPGDTGELFF
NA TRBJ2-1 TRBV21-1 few TGTGCCAGCCGGATTGAGGAAGGCCCAAGGGAGCAGTTCTTC CASRIEEGPREQFF
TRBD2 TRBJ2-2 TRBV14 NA TGTGCCAGCAGCCGTGTGGCGGGAGGACTGAACACCGGGGAGCTGTTTTTT CASSRVAGGLNTGELFF
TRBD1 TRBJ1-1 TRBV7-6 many TGTGCCAGCAGCTCCGGGACAGGGTTCCCCAGCACTGAAGCTTTCTTT CASSSGTGFPSTEAFF
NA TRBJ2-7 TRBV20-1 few TGCAGTGCTACTAACCGGGACCCGCCTCGGGAGCAGTACTTC CSATNRDPPREQYF
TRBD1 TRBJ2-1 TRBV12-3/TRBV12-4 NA TGTGCCAGCAGTTTGCAATGGACAGGGGACAATGAGCAGTTCTTC CASSLQWTGDNEQFF
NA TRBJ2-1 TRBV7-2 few TGTGCCAGCAGCTTAGAATCGCGCAACCTTGAGCAGTTCTTC CASSLESRNLEQFF
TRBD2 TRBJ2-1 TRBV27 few TGTGCCAGCAGTTTATCGTCGAGCGGGAGGGACCATGAGCAGTTCTTC CASSLSSSGRDHEQFF
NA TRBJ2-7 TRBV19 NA TGTGCCAGTAGAGGGCTCGGGACCGGCGAGCAGTACTTC CASRGLGTGEQYF
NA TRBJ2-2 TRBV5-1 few TGCGCCAGCAGCTTGGTGACTCCCGGGGAGCTGTTTTTT CASSLVTPGELFF
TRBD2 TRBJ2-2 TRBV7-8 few TGTGCCAGCAGCTTAGTTCTAGCGGGTTCGATCACCGGGGAGCTGTTTTTT CASSLVLAGSITGELFF
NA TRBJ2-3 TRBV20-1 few TGCAGTGCCCCATCGGACACACCCACAGATACGCAGTATTTT CSAPSDTPTDTQYF
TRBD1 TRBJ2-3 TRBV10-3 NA TGTGCCATCAGCTCCGGGACAGTCACAGATACGCAGTATTTT CAISSGTVTDTQYF
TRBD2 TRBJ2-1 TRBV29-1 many TGCAGCGTTGTTACTAGCGGGTCCTACAATGAGCAGTTCTTC CSVVTSGSYNEQFF
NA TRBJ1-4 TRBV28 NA TGTGCCAGCAGTTTACCAAGCGCAGCTGGAAAACTGTTTTTT CASSLPSAAGKLFF
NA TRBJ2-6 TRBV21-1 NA TGTGCCAGCAGCAGGTGGACAGGGTCCCCTGGGGCCAACGTCCTGACTTTC CASSRWTGSPGANVLTF
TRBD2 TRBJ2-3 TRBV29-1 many TGCAGCGCTAAGAGACTAGCGGGTAGCACAGATACGCAGTATTTT CSAKRLAGSTDTQYF
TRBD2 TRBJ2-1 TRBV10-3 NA TGTGCCACCATGGGGCTAGCGGCTGAACGGGTTATAAACTACAATGAGCAGTTCTTC CATMGLAAERVINYNEQFF
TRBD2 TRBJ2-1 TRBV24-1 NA TGTGCCACCAGTGCGCTCCGTGTCCCGGGACTAGCTTCCGATGAGCAGTTCTTC CATSALRVPGLASDEQFF
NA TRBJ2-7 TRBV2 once TGTGCCAGCAGTGAAATGATGATAGGGAGCTACGAGCAGTACTTC CASSEMMIGSYEQYF
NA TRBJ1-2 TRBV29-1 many TGCAGCGTGGGACCCGTTGGGTATGGCTACACCTTC CSVGPVGYGYTF
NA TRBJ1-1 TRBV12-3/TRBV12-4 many TGTGCCAGCAGGTGGTTGAACACTGAAGCTTTCTTT CASRWLNTEAFF
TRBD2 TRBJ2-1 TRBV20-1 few TGCAGTGCTAGAGTCCCCTGGGACGGGAGGTTCGCCTACAATGAGCAGTTCTTC CSARVPWDGRFAYNEQFF
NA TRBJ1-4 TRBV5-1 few TGCGCCAGCAGCTTGGAGGGAGTAGGGGAAAAACTGTTTTTT CASSLEGVGEKLFF